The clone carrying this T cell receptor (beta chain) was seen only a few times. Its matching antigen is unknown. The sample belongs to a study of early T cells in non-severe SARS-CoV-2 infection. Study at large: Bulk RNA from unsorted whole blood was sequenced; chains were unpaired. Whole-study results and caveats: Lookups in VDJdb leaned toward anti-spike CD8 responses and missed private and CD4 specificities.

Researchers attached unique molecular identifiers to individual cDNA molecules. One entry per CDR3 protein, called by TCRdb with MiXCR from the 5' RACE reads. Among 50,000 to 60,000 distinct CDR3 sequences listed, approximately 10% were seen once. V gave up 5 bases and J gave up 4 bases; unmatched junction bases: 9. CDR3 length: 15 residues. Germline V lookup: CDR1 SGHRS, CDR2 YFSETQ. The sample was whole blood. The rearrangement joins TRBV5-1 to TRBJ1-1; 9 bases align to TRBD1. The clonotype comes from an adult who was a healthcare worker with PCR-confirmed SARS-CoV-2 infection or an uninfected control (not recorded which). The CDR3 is CASSATTGGTTEAFF. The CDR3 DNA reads TGCGCCAGCAGTGCCACTACAGGGGGCACCACTGAAGCTTTCTTT.